Listed here are 8 T cell receptor beta chains from one sample, sequenced in a study of T cells in Graves' hyperthyroidism and ophthalmopathy. RNA transcripts gave rise to amplified TCR beta CDR3 regions. First-round RT-PCR with HTBI primers amplified the TCR CDR3 region. TCRdb reprocessed the multiplex PCR reads via MiXCR and lists one record per CDR3 protein. The sample lists under 300,000 distinct CDR3 sequences; 13% were seen once. Sequenced sample: blood. Every receptor here comes from a woman aged 25-40 years with Graves' hyperthyroidism that later progressed to Graves' ophthalmopathy.

The table lists this clonotype with many counts. The DNA is left out, because the CDR3 cannot be placed on it with certainty; the CDR3 is given as TCRdb lists it. The CDR3 loop reads CASSSSGGPYEQYF. The genes are TRBV6-2 or TRBV6-3 and TRBJ2-7. Both ends counted, the CDR3 spans 14 residues. The germline gives CDR1 MNHEY, CDR2 SVGEGT.

This clonotype has only a few counts. The V and J genes are TRBV7-2 and TRBJ1-3; D uncertain. This CDR3 spans 16 amino acids. V was cut by 5 bases and J by 0 bases, with 14 bases left in between. The germline CDR1 and CDR2 sequences are SGHTA and FQGNSA. CDR3 sequence reads: CASSAGRFSSGNTIYF. CDR3 bases: TGTGCCAGCAGCGCCGGCAGGTTTTCCTCTGGAAACACCATATATTTT. The variable domain in full, with the rest retrieved from reference TRBV7-2 and TRBJ1-3, is GAGVSQSPSNKVTEKGKDVELRCDPISGHTALYWYRQSLGQGLEFLIYFQGNSAPDKSGLPSDRFSAERTGGSVSTLTIQRTQQEDSAVYLCASSAGRFSSGNTIYFGEGSWLTVV.

This clonotype was detected many times. The chain has TRBV7-9 and TRBJ2-5; 7 nucleotides match TRBD1. CDR1 SEHNR and CDR2 FQNEAQ come from the germline V gene (reference sequence). CDR3 size: 14 residues. The V gene end was trimmed by 4 bases and the J gene end by 0 bases; junction bases not matched to a gene: 2. The CDR3 nucleotides are TGTGCCAGCAGCTCCGACAGGGACCAAGAGACCCAGTACTTC. This gives the protein CASSSDRDQETQYF.

This clonotype was counted ten times or more. This rearrangement joins TRBV12-3 or TRBV12-4 to TRBJ1-2, with D maybe TRBD1 (5 bases). The CDR3 spans 11 residues. Trimming left V 7 bases short and J 8 bases short, with 11 bases between. The CDR3 is CASNWGLGYTF. CDR3 nucleotide sequence: TGTGCCAGCAATTGGGGGTTGGGCTACACCTTC.

This clonotype has only a few counts. The chain has TRBV19 and TRBJ1-5, with D uncertain. The germline CDR1 and CDR2 sequences are LNHDA and SQIVND (reference sequence). V gave up 4 bases and J gave up 0 bases, with 10 bases separating them. The CDR3 runs 15 residues. The CDR3 DNA reads TGTGCCAGTAGTACCAACACGTATAGCAATCAGCCCCAGCATTTT. Amino acids: CASSTNTYSNQPQHF.

This clonotype was found many times. The chain is built from TRBV5-8 and TRBJ1-6, with D maybe TRBD1 (5 bases). The CDR3 loop spans 15 amino acids. Trimming removed 0 bases at V and 2 bases at J, with 6 bases between. CDR1 is SGHTS and CDR2 is YDEGEE in the germline V gene. This CDR3 reads CASSLETAYNSPLHF. DNA of the CDR3: TGTGCCAGCAGCTTGGAGACAGCCTATAATTCACCCCTCCACTTT.

Many counts were recorded for this clonotype. The CDR3 region has the DNA TGCAGTGCTACGGACAGGAGGTCCCACGAGCAGTACTTC. Encoded protein: CSATDRRSHEQYF. V gene TRBV20-1 combines with J gene TRBJ2-7; 7 nucleotides line up with TRBD1. V was clipped by 4 bases and J by 5 bases; unmatched bases: 8. This CDR3 region has 13 residues. Germline CDR1 reads DFQATT; CDR2 reads SNEGSKA (reference sequence).

This sequence joins TRBV7-2 and TRBJ2-7; TRBD2 matches at 8 bases. V shed 1 base and J 5 bases; nucleotides not matched to a gene: 7. The CDR3 is 15 amino acids. Germline CDR1 SGHTA, CDR2 FQGNSA. The CDR3 bases are TGTGCCAGCAGCTTAGTGCCCGGGACTAGAAACGAGCAGTACTTC. It translates to CASSLVPGTRNEQYF.